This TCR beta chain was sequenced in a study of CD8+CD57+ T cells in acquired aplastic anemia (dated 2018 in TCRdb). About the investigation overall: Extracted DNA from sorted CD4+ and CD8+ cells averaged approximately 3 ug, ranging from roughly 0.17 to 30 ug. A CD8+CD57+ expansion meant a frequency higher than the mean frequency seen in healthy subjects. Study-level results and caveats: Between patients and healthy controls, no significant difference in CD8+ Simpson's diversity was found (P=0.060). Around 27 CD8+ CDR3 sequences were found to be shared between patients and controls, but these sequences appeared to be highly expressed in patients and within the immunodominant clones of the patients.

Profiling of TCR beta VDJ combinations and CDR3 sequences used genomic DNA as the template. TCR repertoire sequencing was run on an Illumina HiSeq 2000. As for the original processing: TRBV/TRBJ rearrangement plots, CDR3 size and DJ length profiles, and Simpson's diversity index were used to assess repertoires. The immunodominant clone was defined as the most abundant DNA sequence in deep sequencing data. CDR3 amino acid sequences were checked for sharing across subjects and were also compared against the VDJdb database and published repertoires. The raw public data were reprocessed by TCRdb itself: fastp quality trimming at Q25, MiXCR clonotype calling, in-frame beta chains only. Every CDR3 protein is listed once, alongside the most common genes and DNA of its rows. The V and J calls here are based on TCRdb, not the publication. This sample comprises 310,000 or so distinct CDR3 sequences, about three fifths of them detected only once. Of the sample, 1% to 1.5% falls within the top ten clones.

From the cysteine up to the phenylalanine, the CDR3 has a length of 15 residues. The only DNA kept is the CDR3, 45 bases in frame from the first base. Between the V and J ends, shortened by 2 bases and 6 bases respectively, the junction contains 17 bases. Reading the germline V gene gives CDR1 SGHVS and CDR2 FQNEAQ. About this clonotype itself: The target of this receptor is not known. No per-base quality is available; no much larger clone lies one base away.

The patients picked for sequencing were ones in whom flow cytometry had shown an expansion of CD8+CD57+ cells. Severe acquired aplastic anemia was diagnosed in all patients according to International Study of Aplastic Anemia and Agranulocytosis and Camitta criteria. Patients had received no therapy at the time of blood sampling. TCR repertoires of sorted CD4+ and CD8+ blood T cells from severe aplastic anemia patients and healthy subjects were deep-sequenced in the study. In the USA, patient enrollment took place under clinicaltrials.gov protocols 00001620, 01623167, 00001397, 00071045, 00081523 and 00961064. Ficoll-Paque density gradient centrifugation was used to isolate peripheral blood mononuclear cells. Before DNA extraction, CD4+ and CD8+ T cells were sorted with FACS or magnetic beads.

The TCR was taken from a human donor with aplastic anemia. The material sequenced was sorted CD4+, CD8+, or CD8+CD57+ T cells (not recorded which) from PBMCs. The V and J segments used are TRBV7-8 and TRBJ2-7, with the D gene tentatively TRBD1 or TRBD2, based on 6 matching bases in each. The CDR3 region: CASSLRVDGGGEQYF. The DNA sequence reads TGTGCCAGCAGCTTACGGGTGGATGGAGGGGGCGAGCAGTACTTC.